This TCR beta chain stems from a study of identical twins. Study-wide results and caveats: Recombination models fit unrelated individuals' TCR alpha sharing but underestimated twins'. Fewer insertions marked abundant cord blood beta clonotypes; young adult naive trended weakly, memory not at all.

The CDR3 consists of 16 residues. The germline CDR1 and CDR2 sequences are DFQATT and SNEGSKA (reference sequence). V was pared by 5 bases and J by 7 bases, with 16 bases of the junction left unmatched. Template switching introduced a universal primer site, and the cDNA bore unique molecular identifiers. TCRdb reanalysed the 5' RACE reads using MiXCR and keeps one entry per CDR3 protein. The table includes around 550,000 distinct CDR3 sequences, roughly 15% detected once. Healthy Caucasian donors formed the entire cohort. Remarks on this clonotype: Its specificity is unknown.

These data were likewise used in another study, on yellow fever vaccine responses in identical twins.

The sequence was collected from a woman between 18 and 29 years old in good health. The rearrangement uses TRBV20-1 and TRBJ2-7, with TRBD2 matching over 11 bases. The sequenced sample was CD4+ T cells sorted from blood. The CDR3 spells CSAATGTSGTKGEQYF. The CDR3 DNA is TGCAGTGCTGCCACCGGGACTAGCGGAACCAAGGGGGAGCAGTACTTC.